This T cell receptor beta chain emerged from a study of T-cell reconstitution after alpha-beta-depleted transplantation in children (dated by TCRdb to 2016 to 2018). With regard to the full study: T-cell immune reconstitution after TCRalphabeta/CD19-depleted allogeneic hematopoietic cell transplantation in children was quantitatively tracked in the study by means of TCR repertoire profiling.

Library creation used PCR. Sequencer: Illumina HiSeq 2500. TCR library preparation used molecular barcoding, with unique molecular identifiers applied to normalize quantification of the TCRbeta repertoire. TCRdb reworked the public reads: Q25 trimming with fastp, MiXCR clone assembly, productive beta chains retained. CDR3 protein duplicates are merged, each entry listing the most common genes and DNA. The sample table contains 200,000 to 250,000 distinct CDR3 sequences; only one count was recorded for 9.7% of them. The top ten hold over 4.5% of the sample. Based on the germline V gene, the CDR1 and CDR2 sequences are MNHNS and SASEGT. Measured from the cysteine to the phenylalanine, the CDR3 is 15 residues long. Of the read, only the CDR3 DNA is kept; its 45 bases are in frame from base 1. V loses 6 bases at its end and J loses 3 bases; junction bases beyond the gene matches: 6. This clonotype was recorded at least ten times. Its antigen remains unidentified. No much larger clone exists at a distance of one base, and base qualities are not known.

The chain uses TRBV6-1 and TRBJ1-5; the central 9 bases match TRBD1. Source: PBMCs from the stem cell graft donor, taken from the stem cell graft. This sequence originates from a human donor who donated a stem cell graft to a child with SCID. The CDR3: CASSPWTGVNQPQHF. The nucleotides read TGTGCCAGCAGCCCATGGACAGGGGTCAATCAGCCCCAGCATTTT.